These 3 T cell receptor beta chains were sequenced from one sample in a study of immune evolution from preneoplasia to lung adenocarcinoma. The assay was immunoSEQ multiplex PCR, and TCRdb's table has in-frame clones only and misses some. The data hold several thousand clones, with 81% observed a single time. The sequencing sample was made of FFPE adjacent normal lung tissue. These receptors came from a donor at least 70 years old with lung adenocarcinoma.

This rearrangement joins TRBV2 to TRBJ2-5, with D possibly called TRBD1 or TRBD2 (5 bases each). CDR1 is SNHLY and CDR2 is FYNNEI in the germline V gene. The CDR3 spans 14 residues. V lost 6 bases and J 5 bases, leaving 16 bases between the germline ends. CDR3 loop: CASRDGAPGETQYF. The CDR3, as DNA: TGTGCCAGCAGGGACGGGGCTCCTGGGGAGACCCAGTACTTC.

The chain carries TRBV28 and TRBJ2-3; tentatively, D is TRBD1 or TRBD2 (6 bases each). CDR1 is MDHEN and CDR2 is SYDVKM in the germline V gene. CDR3 length: 16 residues. V lost 7 bases, J lost 2 bases, and 19 bases lay in between. The CDR3 region is CASTSGGTWNTDTQYF. CDR3 sequence (DNA): TGTGCCAGCACCTCAGGCGGGACATGGAACACAGATACGCAGTATTTT. Full variable domain (rest looked up from reference TRBV28 and TRBJ2-3): DVKVTQSSRYLVKRTGEKVFLECVQDMDHENMFWYRQDPGLGLRLIYFSYDVKMKEKGDIPEGYSVSREKKERFSLILESASTNQTSMYLCASTSGGTWNTDTQYFGPGTRLTVL.

The J gene is TRBJ1-2, the V gene TRBV5-1, with a possible D match to TRBD1 (5 bases). The ends were cut back, 1 base at V and 4 bases at J, with 14 bases in the middle. CDR1 SGHRS and CDR2 YFSETQ come from the germline V gene. The CDR3 length is 15 residues. In DNA form, the CDR3 reads TGCGCCAGCAGCTTGAGGGACCAGGGACGCTATGGCTACACCTTC. Its translation: CASSLRDQGRYGYTF.